Shown below are 29 T cell receptor beta chains from a single sample sequenced in a study of cytotoxic CD8 clonotypes in ibrutinib-treated CLL. Generated by immunoSEQ multiplex PCR, the TCRdb table keeps only in-frame clones and is missing some. This sample has fewer than 150,000 clones; around 84% occur once, and the top ten carry roughly 3.3%. Sample: PBMCs, taken after 24 months of ibrutinib treatment. These receptors came from a human donor with chronic lymphocytic leukemia.

V is TRBV2 and J is TRBJ2-5; tentative D call: TRBD2 (6 bases). The CDR3 runs to 15 residues. With 1 base removed from V and 4 bases from J, the gap between germline ends came to 13 bases. CDR1 and CDR2 from the germline V gene are SNHLY and FYNNEI. The chain's CDR3 is CASSEGGGYGETQYF. Here the CDR3 DNA reads TGTGCCAGCAGTGAAGGTGGGGGGTATGGAGAGACCCAGTACTTC.

The chain carries TRBV30 and TRBJ1-4; 7 bases are shared with TRBD1. CDR3 length: 15 residues. Trimming at V came to 0 bases and at J to 4 bases, leaving 5 bases not matched to a gene. Looked up from germline, CDR1 is GTSNPN and CDR2 is SVGIG (reference sequence). The DNA for the CDR3 is TGTGCCTGGAGTGTGGGGGGACAGTTTAATGAAAAACTGTTTTTT. Its translation: CAWSVGGQFNEKLFF.

This clone was seen only once. The V gene is TRBV29-1, the J gene TRBJ2-7; D unclear. CDR1 is SQVTM and CDR2 is ANQGSEA in the germline V gene. This CDR3 has 12 amino acids. V was trimmed by 4 bases and J by 0 bases, leaving 7 bases between them. The CDR3 region is CSVVEPSYEQYF. The CDR3 nucleotides read TGCAGCGTTGTAGAACCCTCCTACGAGCAGTACTTC.

The chain has TRBV15 and TRBJ1-5; no firm D call. Germline assignment: CDR1 LNHNV and CDR2 YYDKDF (reference sequence). V dropped 7 bases and J dropped 2 bases, with 15 bases sitting between them. The CDR3 extends over 15 amino acids. The CDR3 DNA follows: TGTGCCACCATGGCAGCCGGTCGTGGCAATCAGCCCCAGCATTTT. Its protein product is CATMAAGRGNQPQHF. The complete variable domain, with remaining parts taken from reference TRBV15 and TRBJ1-5, reads DAMVIQNPRYQVTQFGKPVTLSCSQTLNHNVMYWYQQKSSQAPKLLFHYYDKDFNNEADTPDNFQSRRPNTSFCFLDIRSPGLGDTAMYLCATMAAGRGNQPQHFGDGTRLSIL.

The J gene is TRBJ2-5, the V gene TRBV20-1; D is undetermined. Germline V gene data show CDR1 as DFQATT and CDR2 as SNEGSKA (reference sequence). There are 11 residues in the CDR3. V was trimmed by 6 bases and J by 0 bases, leaving 5 bases between them. Here the CDR3 DNA reads TGCAGTGCGCAATACCAAGAGACCCAGTACTTC. This codes for CSAQYQETQYF.

This chain links TRBV30 with TRBJ2-3; D gene unclear. The CDR3 has 12 residues. Germline CDR1 is GTSNPN and CDR2 is SVGIG (reference sequence). With 0 bases removed from V and 6 bases from J, the gap between germline ends came to 7 bases. The CDR3, as DNA: TGTGCCTGGAGTGTACAATGGGATACGCAGTATTTT. Its translation is CAWSVQWDTQYF.

The chain couples TRBV5-4 to TRBJ2-2; D possibly corresponds to TRBD1 (5 bases). The ends were cut back, 4 bases at V and 4 bases at J, with 11 bases in the middle. This CDR3 region has 14 residues. Per germline, CDR1 SGHNT and CDR2 YYREEE (reference sequence). The CDR3 coding sequence is TGTGCCAGCAGCAGCAGACAGTCCACCGGGGAGCTGTTTTTT. This codes for CASSSRQSTGELFF.

The CDR3 sequence is CASSPRGWPVGEKLFF. The CDR3 nucleotides read TGTGCCAGCAGTCCACGGGGTTGGCCAGTAGGGGAAAAACTGTTTTTT. The chain combines TRBV27 with TRBJ1-4; unclear D gene. Trimming pared 5 bases from V and 8 bases from J, leaving 21 bases between. The CDR3 sequence is 16 residues long. CDR1 MNHEY and CDR2 SMNVEV come from the germline V gene (reference sequence).

V gene TRBV5-1 combines with J gene TRBJ2-3, with TRBD2 matching 7 bases. The V and J ends lost 2 bases and 6 bases, in that order; junction bases with no gene match: 15. The CDR3 covers 17 residues. CDR1 is SGHRS, CDR2 YFSETQ, per germline. CDR3 bases: TGCGCCAGCAGCTTAAGAGCGGGGTTCGCCCAAGCGGATACGCAGTATTTT. Its protein is CASSLRAGFAQADTQYF.

V and J are TRBV5-4 and TRBJ1-1, with D possibly matching TRBD1 (5 bases). The germline V gene encodes CDR1 SGHNT and CDR2 YYREEE (reference sequence). The CDR3 runs 15 residues. V dropped 0 bases and J dropped 1 base, with 10 bases sitting between them. The CDR3 sequence is CASSLARVWNTEAFF. CDR3 DNA sequence: TGTGCCAGCAGCTTGGCCAGGGTCTGGAACACTGAAGCTTTCTTT.

The rearrangement uses TRBV27 and TRBJ1-4; D is unclear. This CDR3 is built from 14 residues. The germline CDR1 and CDR2 sequences are MNHEY and SMNVEV (reference sequence). V was shortened by 2 bases and J by 8 bases, with 12 bases between the two germline ends. This CDR3 is CASSLNPQREKLFF. The CDR3 nucleotides are TGTGCCAGCAGTTTAAATCCTCAGAGGGAAAAACTGTTTTTT.

This rearrangement joins TRBV2 to TRBJ2-5, with 7 positions matching TRBD1. The CDR3 length is 13 residues. Germline trimming cut 5 bases from V and 4 bases from J; bases unmatched to any gene: 4. Germline V lookup: CDR1 SNHLY, CDR2 FYNNEI. The chain's CDR3 is CASSPQGRETQYF. The DNA for the CDR3 is TGTGCCAGCAGTCCACAGGGGCGAGAGACCCAGTACTTC.

This chain joins TRBV30 and TRBJ1-5; D gene ambiguous. V dropped 0 bases and J dropped 9 bases, with 9 bases sitting between them. Germline assignment: CDR1 GTSNPN and CDR2 SVGIG (reference sequence). The CDR3 loop spans 12 amino acids. The CDR3 loop reads CAWSVGLRPQHF. In DNA, the CDR3 is TGTGCCTGGAGTGTAGGGCTGCGGCCCCAGCATTTT.

J is TRBJ2-5 and V is TRBV7-8; perhaps TRBD1 as D (5 bases). V was trimmed by 5 bases and J by 0 bases, leaving 13 bases between them. The CDR3 is 15 amino acids. Germline V gene sequence: CDR1 SGHVS, CDR2 FQNEAQ. The CDR3 reads CASSQSDTYQETQYF. CDR3 nucleotides: TGTGCCAGCAGCCAATCGGACACCTACCAAGAGACCCAGTACTTC.

The CDR3 is CSATTSLQQFF. CDR3 DNA sequence: TGCAGTGCAACTACTAGTCTTCAGCAGTTCTTC. The rearrangement joins TRBV20-1 to TRBJ2-1; tentatively, D is TRBD2 (5 bases). The germline V gene encodes CDR1 DFQATT and CDR2 SNEGSKA (reference sequence). Between the trimmed V and J ends, which lost 6 bases and 11 bases, there was a span of 14 bases. The CDR3 is 11 amino acids.

The V and J genes are TRBV5-4 and TRBJ1-5; D possibly corresponds to TRBD1 (5 bases). The CDR3 runs 17 residues. V lost 2 bases and J lost 5, with 20 bases in between. The germline V gene encodes CDR1 SGHNT and CDR2 YYREEE (reference sequence). The CDR3 bases are TGTGCCAGCAGCTTTGGGGGGTTGGTCGATCTCGATCAGCCCCAGCATTTT. Its translation is CASSFGGLVDLDQPQHF.

The rearrangement joins TRBV2 to TRBJ2-1; D is perhaps TRBD1 or TRBD2 (6 bases each). This CDR3 is built from 14 residues. V gave up 4 bases and J gave up 6 bases, with 13 bases separating them. Germline V gene lookup returns CDR1 SNHLY and CDR2 FYNNEI. CDR3 region: CASSGGAPPNEQFF. For the CDR3, the DNA is TGTGCCAGCAGTGGGGGGGCGCCTCCCAATGAGCAGTTCTTC.

This chain connects TRBV2 to TRBJ2-7; D may correspond to TRBD1 or TRBD2 (5 bases each). V dropped 6 bases and J dropped 1 base, with 13 bases sitting between them. Germline-derived CDR1 and CDR2 are SNHLY and FYNNEI. The length of the CDR3 is 14 residues. CDR3 region: CASRWDGTSYEQYF. The CDR3 coding sequence is TGTGCCAGCAGGTGGGACGGAACATCCTACGAGCAGTACTTC. Combining the CDR3 with reference TRBV2 and TRBJ2-7 gives the whole variable domain EPEVTQTPSHQVTQMGQEVILRCVPISNHLYFYWYRQILGQKVEFLVSFYNNEISEKSEIFDDQFSVERPDGSNFTLKIRSTKLEDSAMYFCASRWDGTSYEQYFGPGTRLTVT.

J is TRBJ1-2 and V is TRBV7-2; D remains unclear. Trimming removed 1 base from V and 7 bases from J, with 13 bases in between. CDR3 length: 14 residues. Germline CDR1 SGHTA, CDR2 FQGNSA. CDR3 loop: CASSLVEGVSGYTF. In DNA form, the CDR3 reads TGTGCCAGCAGCTTAGTCGAGGGAGTCAGTGGCTACACCTTC.

This chain links TRBV27 with TRBJ2-2; 9 bases line up with TRBD2. The J segment lost 4 bases and the V segment lost 2 bases, leaving 8 bases of the junction unmatched. Looked up from germline, CDR1 is MNHEY and CDR2 is SMNVEV (reference sequence). CDR3 length: 17 residues. The CDR3: CASSLRGGGASTGELFF. In DNA form, the CDR3 reads TGTGCCAGCAGTTTACGAGGCGGGGGGGCGAGCACCGGGGAGCTGTTTTTT.

V and J are TRBV9 and TRBJ2-3; either TRBD1 or TRBD2 may supply D (5 bases each). Germline CDR1 reads SGDLS; CDR2 reads YYNGEE. The ends were cut back, 5 bases at V and 2 bases at J, with 9 bases in the middle. The CDR3 contains 13 residues. The CDR3 sequence: CASRRDLTDTQYF. CDR3 in DNA: TGTGCCAGCAGAAGGGACCTCACAGATACGCAGTATTTT.

The chain employs TRBV7-8 and TRBJ2-7; the match to TRBD1 covers 11 bases. After removal of 3 bases from V and 2 bases from J, the junction contained 3 bases not matched to a gene. CDR1 SGHVS and CDR2 FQNEAQ come from the germline V gene. The CDR3 has 15 residues. The CDR3 bases are TGTGCCAGCAGCTTGATGGGACAGGGGGCCTACGAGCAGTACTTC. It yields the protein CASSLMGQGAYEQYF.

This clone has ten or more counts. V usage is TRBV5-6 and J usage is TRBJ1-1; D gene ambiguous. V dropped 3 bases and J dropped 1 base, with 7 bases sitting between them. The CDR3 extends over 13 amino acids. Per germline, CDR1 SGHDT and CDR2 YYEEEE. The CDR3 reads CASSYFQNTEAFF. The CDR3 coding sequence is TGTGCCAGCAGCTACTTTCAGAACACTGAAGCTTTCTTT.

This clone was detected only once. The chain employs TRBV29-1 and TRBJ2-3, with a possible D match to TRBD2 (7 bases). This CDR3 is 15 amino acids long. The V and J ends lost 4 bases and 2 bases respectively, with 16 bases between them. CDR1 is SQVTM, CDR2 ANQGSEA, per germline. CDR3 DNA sequence: TGCAGCGTTGCGGGGGGCCGTTCCTTCACAGATACGCAGTATTTT. Protein: CSVAGGRSFTDTQYF.

The rearrangement joins TRBV7-8 to TRBJ1-1; D uncertain. V gave up 5 bases and J gave up 2 bases, with 12 bases separating them. This CDR3 is 14 amino acids long. Germline V gene lookup returns CDR1 SGHVS and CDR2 FQNEAQ. The CDR3 here is CASSPLHLNTEAFF. CDR3 DNA: TGTGCCAGCAGCCCCCTGCACCTAAACACTGAAGCTTTCTTT.

The gene calls are TRBV5-4 and TRBJ2-7; 8 bases line up with TRBD1. The trim removed 3 bases at V and 3 bases at J, leaving 8 bases unmatched. This CDR3 region has 15 residues. Germline lookup yields CDR1 SGHNT and CDR2 YYREEE (reference sequence). The CDR3 DNA follows: TGTGCCAGCAGCTCGCAGGGGGCGTCGAACTACGAGCAGTACTTC. It codes for CASSSQGASNYEQYF.

The chain links TRBV6-1 to TRBJ1-2; no firm D call. Trimming removed 6 bases from V and 1 base from J, with 15 bases in between. Germline lookup yields CDR1 MNHNS and CDR2 SASEGT. The CDR3 sequence is 15 residues long. The CDR3 bases are TGTGCCAGCAGCCTAAACCCCGCAGTTAACTATGGCTACACCTTC. This translates into CASSLNPAVNYGYTF.

The rearrangement joins TRBV2 to TRBJ2-3; possible D gene TRBD2, 5 bases. This CDR3 is built from 14 residues. CDR1 is SNHLY and CDR2 is FYNNEI in the germline V gene. Trimming shortened V by 5 bases and J by 1 base, and 10 bases separated the two germline ends. The CDR3 sequence: CASSNFGGTDTQYF. In DNA form, the CDR3 reads TGTGCCAGCAGTAACTTCGGGGGCACAGATACGCAGTATTTT.

This chain connects TRBV7-2 to TRBJ2-3; TRBD1 matches at 7 bases. The length of the CDR3 is 14 residues. V lost 7 bases to trimming and J lost 1 base; unmatched junction nucleotides: 5. Germline lookup yields CDR1 SGHTA and CDR2 FQGNSA. CDR3 protein: CASTRDRRTDTQYF. The CDR3 DNA is TGTGCCAGCACCCGGGACAGACGCACAGATACGCAGTATTTT. Looking up the rest from reference TRBV7-2 and TRBJ2-3 gives the full variable domain: GAGVSQSPSNKVTEKGKDVELRCDPISGHTALYWYRQSLGQGLEFLIYFQGNSAPDKSGLPSDRFSAERTGGSVSTLTIQRTQQEDSAVYLCASTRDRRTDTQYFGPGTRLTVL.